Presented here are 10 T cell receptor beta chains from one specimen sequenced in a study of blood T cell repertoires in COVID-19. Generated by immunoSEQ multiplex PCR, the TCRdb table keeps only in-frame clones and is missing some. This sample yields some 220,000 clones, of which just over 85% are seen a single time; less than 4.5% belongs to the top ten. Sequenced: PBMCs or T cells enriched from blood (not recorded which). The receptors originated from a woman in her thirties or forties with acute COVID-19.

V is TRBV10-2 and J is TRBJ2-5; maybe TRBD2 (6 bases). V was cut by 2 bases and J by 5 bases, with 12 bases left in between. Per germline, CDR1 WSHSY and CDR2 SAAADI. The CDR3 covers 14 residues. CDR3 bases: TGCGCCAGCAGTGAGGGGGGGTGGCGGGAGACCCAGTACTTC. Protein product: CASSEGGWRETQYF.

The chain is built from TRBV5-1 and TRBJ1-2; D might be TRBD1 (5 bases). Trimming left V 3 bases short and J 2 bases short, with 8 bases between. This CDR3 region has 13 residues. Per germline, CDR1 SGHRS and CDR2 YFSETQ. This CDR3 is CASSYRGNYGYTF. In DNA, the CDR3 is TGCGCCAGCAGCTACCGGGGGAACTATGGCTACACCTTC.

The chain recombines TRBV5-5 with TRBJ1-6; D is possibly TRBD1 (5 bases). V lost 0 bases to trimming and J lost 7 bases, with 11 bases between them. CDR3 size: 15 residues. Germline V lookup: CDR1 SGHKS, CDR2 YYEKEE (reference sequence). The CDR3 loop is CASSLAGTLNSPLHF. The DNA for the CDR3 is TGTGCCAGCAGCTTGGCAGGGACTCTCAATTCACCCCTCCACTTT. Full variable domain (remainder filled in from reference TRBV5-5 and TRBJ1-6): DAGVTQSPTHLIKTRGQQVTLRCSPISGHKSVSWYQQVLGQGPQFIFQYYEKEERGRGNFPDRFSARQFPNYSSELNVNALLLGDSALYLCASSLAGTLNSPLHFGNGTRLTVT.

This chain links TRBV9 with TRBJ1-1; TRBD1 matches at 7 bases. With V trimmed by 5 bases and J by 4 bases, 11 bases remained unmatched. The CDR3 is made up of 15 amino acids. CDR1 is SGDLS and CDR2 is YYNGEE in the germline V gene. This CDR3 is CASSQIQGVSTEAFF. As DNA, the CDR3 is TGTGCCAGCAGTCAGATCCAGGGGGTCAGCACTGAAGCTTTCTTT.

This clone was detected once. The rearrangement joins TRBV5-6 to TRBJ1-2, with 9 bases lining up with TRBD1. CDR3 length equals 14 residues. Germline trimming cut 0 bases from V and 6 bases from J; bases unmatched to any gene: 3. CDR1 and CDR2 from the germline V gene are SGHDT and YYEEEE. Here the CDR3 DNA reads TGTGCCAGCAGCTTGGGACGGACAGGGGATGGCTACACCTTC. It is translated as CASSLGRTGDGYTF.

The J gene is TRBJ1-2, the V gene TRBV24-1, with a weak D call TRBD1 (6 bases). Trimming pared 5 bases from V and 7 bases from J, leaving 10 bases between. Germline V gives CDR1 KGHDR, CDR2 SFDVKD. The CDR3 runs to 12 residues. The CDR3 DNA sequence: TGTGCCACCAGTGTTCAGGGGTCTGGCTACACCTTC. Its protein is CATSVQGSGYTF.

This chain uses TRBV28 with TRBJ1-2; 8 bases align to TRBD1. CDR1 is MDHEN, CDR2 SYDVKM, per germline. With 5 bases clipped from V and 5 bases from J, the junction kept 10 bases outside the gene matches. The CDR3 sequence is 15 residues long. CDR3 region: CASSPTDRELYGYTF. In DNA form, the CDR3 reads TGTGCCAGCAGTCCAACGGACAGGGAGTTGTATGGCTACACCTTC.

The rearrangement uses TRBV19 and TRBJ1-1, with a tentative D call TRBD1 (5 bases). CDR3 length equals 16 residues. Germline V lookup: CDR1 LNHDA, CDR2 SQIVND (reference sequence). V lost 3 bases and J 0 bases, leaving 14 bases between the germline ends. The CDR3 DNA sequence: TGTGCCAGTAGTATTAACTTGGCAGGGTTGAACACTGAAGCTTTCTTT. Amino acids: CASSINLAGLNTEAFF.

The rearrangement uses TRBV5-1 and TRBJ1-4; 7 bases are shared with TRBD1. V dropped 4 bases and J dropped 11; count of bases not matched to a gene: 8. CDR1 and CDR2 from the germline V gene are SGHRS and YFSETQ. This CDR3 comprises 13 residues. This chain's CDR3 is CASSRDSPIKLFF. The DNA of the CDR3 is TGCGCCAGCAGCCGGGACAGTCCAATCAAACTGTTTTTT. Complete variable domain (other parts from reference TRBV5-1 and TRBJ1-4): KAGVTQTPRYLIKTRGQQVTLSCSPISGHRSVSWYQQTPGQGLQFLFEYFSETQRNKGNFPGRFSGRQFSNSRSEMNVSTLELGDSALYLCASSRDSPIKLFFGSGTQLSVL.

This clone showed up just once. The chain employs TRBV3-1 (or the pseudogene TRBV3-2) and TRBJ2-2, with D unclear. The V end was cut by 4 bases, the J end by 5 bases, with 8 bases between. The CDR3 has 13 amino acids. Germline V gene data show CDR1 as LGHDT and CDR2 as YNNKEL (reference sequence). The CDR3 is CASSLGLTGELFF. The CDR3 DNA is TGTGCCAGCAGCCTTGGGCTTACCGGGGAGCTGTTTTTT.